These T cell receptor beta chains were read from a single sample in a study of blood T cell repertoires in COVID-19. Assay used: immunoSEQ multiplex PCR; TCRdb lists only in-frame clones, some missing. The sample consists of approximately 190,000 clones, less than 90% of them appearing once. The sequenced material came from peripheral blood. Receptor source: a woman in her thirties or forties with acute or convalescent COVID-19. The CDR3 runs from the conserved cysteine through the conserved F or W. The D gene is left open where the match is weak. Expanded clones are given a class, and other clones once, few, many or no size at all.

TRBJ1-4 | NA | NA | TRBV11-2 | TGTGCCAGCAGCTTAGCAACAACTAATGAAAAACTGTTTTTT | CASSLATTNEKLFF
TRBJ2-7 | NA | TRBD2 | TRBV4-2 | TGTGCCAGCAGCCAAGATCCCAGCGGGGGGGCTGAAGAGCAGTACTTC | CASSQDPSGGAEEQYF
TRBJ2-3 | few | TRBD2 | TRBV19 | TGTGCCAGTACCCCCGGACTAGCGGGAGGCAGGGCAACAGATACGCAGTATTTT | CASTPGLAGGRATDTQYF
TRBJ2-7 | NA | NA | TRBV7-9 | TGTGCCACGCACGCCGCAGGGTCTGGGGAGCAGTACTTC | CATHAAGSGEQYF
TRBJ2-7 | NA | TRBD2 | TRBV5-6 | TGTGCCAGCAGCTTGGAACTAGCGGGAACCTACGAGCAGTACTTC | CASSLELAGTYEQYF
TRBJ1-3 | NA | NA | TRBV7-9 | TGTGCCAGCAGCTTATCGGACACCATATATTTT | CASSLSDTIYF
TRBJ2-7 | NA | TRBD2 | TRBV9 | TGTGCCAGCAGCGTAGCGGGAGGGCCGGGATACGAGCAGTACTTC | CASSVAGGPGYEQYF
TRBJ1-2 | NA | NA | TRBV18 | TGTGCCAGCTCACCCGATTCCGGCACAGGGAAGGCCTTC | CASSPDSGTGKAF
TRBJ1-1 | NA | NA | TRBV21-1 | TGTGCCAGCAGGGGACAGGAGAGGGGAACTTTTGAAGCTTTCTTT | CASRGQERGTFEAFF
TRBJ2-7 | NA | TRBD1 | TRBV5-5 | TGTGCCAGCAGCTCACGGACAGGTCCTCGGGAGCAGTACTTC | CASSSRTGPREQYF
TRBJ1-4 | medium-sized | TRBD1 | TRBV19 | TGTGCCAGTAGTCTCCTCAGCGGGACAGGGTTGGAAAAACTGTTTTTT | CASSLLSGTGLEKLFF
TRBJ2-1 | NA | TRBD1 | TRBV27 | TGTGCCGGCAGTCCCCGAGACAGGGCTTTAGGGGATGAGCAGTTCTTC | CAGSPRDRALGDEQFF
TRBJ1-4 | NA | NA | TRBV9 | TGTGCCAGCAGCGTTCTAGGCGGAGACGAAAAACTGTTTTTT | CASSVLGGDEKLFF
TRBJ2-1 | NA | NA | TRBV6-5 | TGTGCCAGCAGCGCCTCGACTTACAATGAGCAGTTCTTC | CASSASTYNEQFF
TRBJ2-7 | few | TRBD2 | TRBV7-2 | TGTGCCAGCAGCAGAGACCCGGTGGCGGGAGATAACGAGCAGTACTTC | CASSRDPVAGDNEQYF
TRBJ2-5 | once | TRBD2 | TRBV6-5 | TGTGCCAGCAGTCAACTAGCGGGGGTTGAGACCCAGTACTTC | CASSQLAGVETQYF
TRBJ2-5 | once | TRBD1 | TRBV18 | TGTGCCAGCTCACCACCTATGTTACAGGGGGAGACCCAGTACTTC | CASSPPMLQGETQYF
TRBJ1-1 | NA | NA | TRBV19 | TGTGCCAGTAGTATGGCCAGGGCGTTGAACACTGAAGCTTTCTTT | CASSMARALNTEAFF
TRBJ2-3 | NA | NA | TRBV3-1/TRBV3-2 | TGTGCCAGCAGCCAAGACCGGAGCACAGATACGCAGTATTTT | CASSQDRSTDTQYF
TRBJ2-5 | NA | TRBD2 | TRBV28 | TGTGCCAGCAGTTCCTCAGCGGGAGGGGATCAAGAGACCCAGTACTTC | CASSSSAGGDQETQYF
TRBJ1-5 | NA | TRBD1 | TRBV4-1 | TGCGCCAGCAGCCAAGAGGGTCCGGGACAGACGAACAATCAGCCCCAGCATTTT | CASSQEGPGQTNNQPQHF
TRBJ2-7 | NA | NA | TRBV7-8 | TGTGCCAGCAGCTTCGACAGGAGCGAGCAGTACTTC | CASSFDRSEQYF
TRBJ2-6 | NA | NA | TRBV3-1/TRBV3-2 | TGTGCCAGCAGCCAAGCGCCCCGACAGTCTGGGGCCAACGTCCTGACTTTC | CASSQAPRQSGANVLTF
TRBJ1-2 | once | TRBD1 | TRBV30 | TGTGCCAGAAACCGGGACAGGGGCGGCTACACCTTC | CARNRDRGGYTF
TRBJ2-7 | NA | TRBD2 | TRBV28 | TGTGCCAGCAGGACTAGCGCAGCCCCCTCCGAGCAGTACTTC | CASRTSAAPSEQYF
TRBJ2-7 | NA | NA | TRBV28 | TGTGCCAGCCGCGACAGCTACGAGCAGTACTTC | CASRDSYEQYF
TRBJ1-2 | NA | NA | TRBV2 | TGTGCCAGCAGTGAGGGGAGATCTATCTATGGCTACACCTTC | CASSEGRSIYGYTF